This TCR beta chain was sequenced in a study of early T cells in non-severe SARS-CoV-2 infection. Across the whole study: Sequencing targeted bulk RNA from unsorted whole blood, leaving chains unpaired.

Researchers attached unique molecular identifiers to individual cDNA molecules. TCRdb passed the 5' RACE reads through MiXCR, listing each CDR3 protein once. The table records 71,000 or so distinct CDR3 sequences, around 15% of them present only once. This clonotype was seen many times. J lost 4 bases, V lost 1 base, and 7 bases had no gene match. The CDR3 extends over 15 amino acids. The germline gives CDR1 SQVTM, CDR2 ANQGSEA. This receptor was taken from an adult who was a healthcare worker with PCR-confirmed SARS-CoV-2 infection or an uninfected control (not recorded which). Sample: whole blood. The chain recombines TRBV29-1 with TRBJ2-3, with TRBD2 matching 8 bases. CDR3 DNA sequence: TGCAGCGTTGAAGGGGCGGGGGGATATTCAGATACGCAGTATTTT. This translates into CSVEGAGGYSDTQYF.